The 6 T cell receptor beta chains listed next were all sequenced from one sample in a study of PD-L1 blockade in urothelial cancer (dated by TCRdb to 2016 to 2017). Receptors were amplified or captured by the immunoSEQ multiplex PCR assay. TCRdb's version of the immuneACCESS table is confined to in-frame rearrangements and falls short of the full clone set. An unresolved V gene accounts for under half of the shortfall where checked; the remainder is of unknown origin. This sample lists around 80,000 clones; roughly nine tenths were detected once. The leading ten clones occupy 5% to 6% of the sample. Sequenced here: PBMCs, sampled around atezolizumab (anti-PD-L1) treatment. The receptors were gathered from a woman in her seventies with urothelial cancer.

This chain joins TRBV5-6 and TRBJ2-7, with no clear D. Deletions cut 4 bases from V and 1 base from J, with 12 bases between. Looked up from germline, CDR1 is SGHDT and CDR2 is YYEEEE. The CDR3 consists of 14 residues. The CDR3 nucleotides are TGTGCCAGCAGCCCCACCTCCAGTTCCTACGAGCAGTACTTC. Translation: CASSPTSSSYEQYF.

J is TRBJ2-2 and V is TRBV14; the match to TRBD1 covers 12 bases. Germline V gene lookup returns CDR1 SGHDN and CDR2 FVKESK. Trimming at V came to 3 bases and at J to 6 bases, leaving 5 bases not matched to a gene. The CDR3 is 16 residues long. CDR3 in DNA: TGTGCCAGCAGCCACAGCGGGACAGGGGGCTCCGGGGAGCTGTTTTTT. Residues: CASSHSGTGGSGELFF.

The rearrangement uses TRBV5-1 and TRBJ2-1, with 8 bases matching TRBD2. The V gene's germline CDR1 is SGHRS and CDR2 YFSETQ. This CDR3 has 15 amino acids. With V trimmed by 5 bases and J by 2 bases, 6 bases remained unmatched. This chain's CDR3 is CASRTGGPPYNEQFF. The CDR3 coding sequence is TGCGCCAGCAGGACGGGAGGGCCCCCCTACAATGAGCAGTTCTTC.

The CDR3 coding sequence is TGTGCCATCAGTGACAGGGTTACCACAGATACGCAGTATTTT. Protein sequence: CAISDRVTTDTQYF. V usage is TRBV10-3 and J usage is TRBJ2-3; a possible D gene is TRBD1 (5 bases). CDR1 ENHRY and CDR2 SYGVKD come from the germline V gene. The CDR3 spans 14 residues. V dropped 3 bases and J dropped 2 bases, with 9 bases sitting between them.

Judged by abundance, this clone is medium-sized (0.01 to 0.1%). The J gene is TRBJ2-2, the V gene TRBV25-1; D is perhaps TRBD2 (7 bases). Germline assignment: CDR1 MGHDK and CDR2 SYGVNS. Between the trimmed V and J ends, which lost 2 bases and 5 bases, there was a span of 15 bases. This CDR3 has 16 amino acids. CDR3 in amino acids: CASSESAGAGTGELFF. The CDR3, as DNA: TGTGCCAGCAGTGAAAGTGCGGGGGCCGGTACCGGGGAGCTGTTTTTT.

The chain employs TRBV2 and TRBJ2-7, with TRBD2 as a possible D gene (6 bases). Germline CDR1 is SNHLY and CDR2 is FYNNEI. V was clipped by 4 bases and J by 2 bases, with 6 bases between them. The CDR3 is 12 amino acids. CDR3 bases: TGTGCCAGCAGTGGGGAGGCCTACGAGCAGTACTTC. The encoded protein is CASSGEAYEQYF.